This TCR beta chain was identified in a study of blood T cell repertoires in COVID-19 (dated by TCRdb to about 2020). Concerning the study at large: Samples covering the acute and convalescent phases of COVID-19 were provided by collaborators in the United States, Italy and Spain. Samples came from the ongoing ImmuneRACE study (first 160 participants) plus 1,254 subjects from 6 global collaborators. Deeply sampled blood TCRbeta repertoires from subjects exposed to, actively infected with, or recovered from COVID-19 were included in the dataset. The prospective study material was composed of cDNA or gDNA derived from T cells, B-cell-depleted T cells, or PBMCs. The repertoires were released in a freely available public database meant as a resource for research on the immune response to SARS-CoV-2. Where available, HLA class I and class II types were obtained from metadata supplied by the sample provider rather than from assay-based typing. Nearly every sample came with metadata listing a de-identified subject ID, COVID-19 status, age in years and sex. Results and caveats for the whole study, not just this receptor: The amount of clinical and demographic metadata varied by source and participant and was provided uncurated.

The CDR3 goes from the cysteine to the phenylalanine over 12 residues. Only the CDR3 DNA stays, 36 bases, in frame from base 1. CDR1 and CDR2, per the germline V gene (reference sequence), are WNHNN and SYGVQD. V is pared back by 3 bases and J by 13 bases, with 16 bases lying between the germline termini. Points on this clone: There is no known antigen for this receptor. No much larger clone exists at a distance of one base, and base qualities are not known.

Whole blood was collected in K2EDTA tubes by collaborating institutions according to the institutions' own protocols. For TCRbeta analysis, collaborators shipped samples in one of three forms: frozen whole blood, isolated PBMCs, or DNA extracted from either of those sample types. TCRbeta CDR3 regions were amplified from genomic DNA using the immunoSEQ Assay, a bias-controlled multiplex PCR. On the authors' methods: Nucleated cell counts per sample were estimated from amplification of reference gene primers within the assay. To quantify the absolute abundance of each unique TCRbeta CDR3 rearrangement, sequence reads were collapsed and filtered. For each sample, productive Simpson clonality was calculated as the square root of Simpson's diversity index over productive rearrangements. The immuneACCESS repertoire file appears here via TCRdb, limited to in-frame rearrangements. These files lack a portion of the clones; in checked studies, under half of the deficit traces to unresolved V genes, and the cause of the others is not known. V and J calls and clone size are as listed in that table; D and trimming were resolved from the DNA. In this sample the table shows 130,000 to 150,000 clones, approximately 86% of which occur a single time. Jointly, the top ten make up roughly 2.9% of the sample.

The source material was peripheral blood. The rearranged chain carries TRBV10-1 and TRBJ2-7; TRBD1 could be the D gene, as 5 bases match. The source is a woman aged 40 to 55 with active or convalescent COVID-19. The CDR3 protein sequence reads: CASSDHGQGSYF. The DNA reads as follows: TGCGCCAGCAGTGATCACGGGCAGGGTAGTTACTTC.